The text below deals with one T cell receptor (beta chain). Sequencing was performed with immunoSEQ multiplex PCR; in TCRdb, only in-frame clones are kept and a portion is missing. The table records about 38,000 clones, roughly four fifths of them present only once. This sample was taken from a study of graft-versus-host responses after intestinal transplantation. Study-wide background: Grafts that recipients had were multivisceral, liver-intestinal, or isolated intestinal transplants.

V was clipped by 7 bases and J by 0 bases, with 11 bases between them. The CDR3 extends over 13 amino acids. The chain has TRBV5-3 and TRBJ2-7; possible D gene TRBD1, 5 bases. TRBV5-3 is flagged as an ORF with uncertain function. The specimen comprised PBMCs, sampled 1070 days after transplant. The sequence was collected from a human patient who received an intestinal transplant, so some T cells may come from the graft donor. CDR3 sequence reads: CARRAGLSYEQYF. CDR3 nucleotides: TGTGCCAGACGGGCAGGGCTCTCCTACGAGCAGTACTTC.